There are a few counts of the clone carrying this T cell receptor (beta chain). This record belongs to a study of control samples from healthy donors and cancer patients. CDR1 is SNHLY and CDR2 is FYNNEI in the germline V gene. This CDR3 comprises 15 residues. Unmatched junction bases numbered 20, after V lost 6 bases and J lost 14 bases. The method was immunoSEQ multiplex PCR; TCRdb's version includes in-frame clones alone and lacks a portion of them. The table lists 150,000 to 200,000 clones, roughly 93% of them singletons. V usage is TRBV2 and J usage is TRBJ1-2; 8 bases map to TRBD1. The receptor's source is a young man in good health. Sample: blood. DNA of the CDR3: TGTGCCAGCAGCCAATCGATCGGACAGGGCCATATTCCAACCTTC. Translating gives CASSQSIGQGHIPTF.